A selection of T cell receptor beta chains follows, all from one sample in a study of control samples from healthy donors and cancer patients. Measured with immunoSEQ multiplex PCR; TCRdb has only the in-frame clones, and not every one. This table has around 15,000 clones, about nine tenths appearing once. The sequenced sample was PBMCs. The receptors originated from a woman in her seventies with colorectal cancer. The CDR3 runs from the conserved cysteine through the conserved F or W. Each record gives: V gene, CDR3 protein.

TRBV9,CASSVGLSSYNEQFF
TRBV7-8,CASSPLGGGGAAETQYF
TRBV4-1,CASSQDGREETQYF
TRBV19,CATHPLGGGSYNEQFF
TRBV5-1,CASSLVASGNYEQYF
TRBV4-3,CASSYGAGGTGELFF
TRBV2,CASSRGAANTEAFF
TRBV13,CASSSAGTGGRETQYF
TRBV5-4,CASSLEVPSTDTQYF
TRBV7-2,CASSLSGGVISDTQYF
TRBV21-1,CASSHLVGGYSPLHF
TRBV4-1,CASRREGAYEQYF
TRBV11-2,CASSLGSPLASYNEQFF
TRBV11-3,CASTRGVTETQYF
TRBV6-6,CASSYSSYEQYF
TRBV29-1,CSVDGVGTSSYEQYF